This paragraph reports one TCR beta chain. What it binds is unknown. The sample providers were healthy Caucasian people from Russia, aged about 6 to 100. Isolating PBMCs gave at least 6.5 million of these cells per sample. The entry originates in a study of blood T cells in healthy people across ages. Whole-study findings and limits: It was not possible, with unsorted PBMCs, to conclusively compare naive and antigen-experienced cells. Getting older went along with TCR beta diversity per million T cells dropping roughly linearly.

Alongside a J-beta primer mix, a sample-barcoded 5' primer served in a second PCR lasting 7 to 11 cycles. TCRdb reprocessed the 5' RACE reads with MiXCR, giving one entry per CDR3 protein. The sample includes fewer than 1,000,000 distinct CDR3 sequences, approximately 48% of them seen just once. The germline V and J ends were trimmed by 2 bases and 7 bases, with 15 bases remaining between them. From germline, CDR1 is SGDLS and CDR2 YYNGEE. This CDR3 contains 14 residues. This clonotype was sampled from a man aged 60 to 69 in good health. The specimen was blood. The chain links TRBV9 to TRBJ2-5, with D tentatively TRBD2 (6 bases). For the CDR3, the DNA is TGTGCCAGCAGCGTTGGAGAGCGGGTCGGGACCCAGTACTTC. Its protein is CASSVGERVGTQYF.